The clone carrying this TCR beta chain has just a few counts. The repertoire was sequenced with immunoSEQ multiplex PCR; TCRdb's copy has only in-frame clones and lacks some. The sample lists tens of thousands of clones; roughly three quarters were seen once. The germline V gene encodes CDR1 SGHTA and CDR2 FQGNSA. CDR3 size: 15 residues. Germline trimming cut 2 bases from V and 6 bases from J; bases unmatched to any gene: 3. The time point: cycle 4 day 1 (C4D1), after more than five weeks of nivolumab. All the patients suffered relapse after autologous stem cell transplantation, and brentuximab vedotin exposure differed. The record originates from a study of PD-1 blockade in classical Hodgkin lymphoma.

Material: peripheral blood mononuclear cells (PBMCs), obtained before the fourth cycle of nivolumab. The J gene is TRBJ2-1, the V gene TRBV7-2; 11 nucleotides align to TRBD2. The TCR comes from a human donor with classical Hodgkin lymphoma. The CDR3: CASSLPLAGGNEQFF. The DNA for the CDR3 is TGTGCCAGCAGCTTACCGCTAGCGGGGGGCAATGAGCAGTTCTTC.